This TCR beta chain was sequenced during a study of blood T cell repertoires in COVID-19. This CDR3 has 15 amino acids. V lost 3 bases, J lost 1 base, and 10 bases lay in between. Germline lookup yields CDR1 LGHNA and CDR2 YSLEER. The assay was immunoSEQ multiplex PCR, and TCRdb's table has in-frame clones only and misses some. The table records some 130,000 clones, more than 60% of them present only once. The V call is TRBV4-3, the J call TRBJ1-5, with D perhaps TRBD1 (6 bases). Sequencing used peripheral blood. The receptor's source is a man older than 75 with acute or convalescent COVID-19. As DNA, the CDR3 is TGCGCCAGCAGCCACGAAACAGGGAGCAATCAGCCCCAGCATTTT. Protein: CASSHETGSNQPQHF.